These 16 T cell receptor beta chains were sequenced from one sample in a study of breast tumors, draining lymph nodes, adjacent tissues. TCRdb fed the multiplex PCR reads into MiXCR, producing one record per CDR3 protein. The sample carries some 120,000 distinct CDR3 sequences, about 20% recorded once. The lymph nodes were axillary draining lymph nodes from breast cancer patients. Sequenced: axillary lymph node tissue. These receptors were collected from a female donor with breast cancer. Some clones in this sample may be carry-over from other donors' samples.

This clonotype appeared many times. The rearrangement joins TRBV6-1 to TRBJ1-5; D not certain. The CDR3 loop spans 11 amino acids. The V end lost 2 bases, the J end lost 6 bases, and 2 bases lay between the germline ends. The germline CDR1 and CDR2 sequences are MNHNS and SASEGT. The CDR3 sequence is CASSETQPQHF. CDR3 nucleotide sequence: TGTGCCAGCAGTGAAACTCAGCCCCAGCATTTT.

This clonotype was seen a handful of times. This rearrangement joins TRBV27 to TRBJ2-6; no reliable D call. This CDR3 region has 14 residues. In germline, CDR1 is MNHEY, CDR2 SMNVEV (reference sequence). V was trimmed by 6 bases and J by 0 bases, leaving 6 bases between them. The CDR3 sequence is CASRGFSGANVLTF. Written as DNA, the CDR3 is TGTGCCAGCAGGGGATTCTCTGGGGCCAACGTCCTGACTTTC.

A single count supports this clonotype. A much larger clone sits a single nucleotide away, making a read error possible. The chain couples TRBV5-1 to TRBJ2-3, with 11 bases aligning to TRBD2. CDR1 is SGHRS and CDR2 is YFSETQ in the germline V gene. CDR3 length: 16 amino acids. The CDR3 protein is CACSSGLAGSTDTQYF. The CDR3 bases are TGCGCCTGCAGCTCCGGACTAGCGGGCTCCACAGATACGCAGTATTTT.

This clonotype was observed many times. This CDR3 is CSPGDYNEQFF. In DNA, the CDR3 is TGCAGCCCAGGGGACTACAATGAGCAGTTCTTC. The chain uses TRBV20-1 and TRBJ2-1; D perhaps matches TRBD1 (6 bases). The CDR3 has 11 residues. CDR1 is DFQATT and CDR2 is SNEGSKA in the germline V gene (reference sequence).

Note on this clonotype: This sequence may be a read error, since a much larger clone differs from it by one base. The rearrangement uses TRBV20-1 and TRBJ2-5; perhaps TRBD1 as D (6 bases). The length of the CDR3 is 15 residues. Germline loops: CDR1 DFQATT, CDR2 SNEGSKA (reference sequence). The CDR3 is CSARETRTAQEIQYF. The CDR3 region has the DNA TGCAGTGCTAGAGAGACCCGGACAGCCCAAGAGATCCAGTACTTC.

Ten or more counts support this clonotype. The chain combines TRBV11-3 with TRBJ2-3, with 11 nucleotides matching TRBD2. The V segment lost 5 bases and the J segment 5 bases; nucleotides outside the gene matches: 15. Germline V gene lookup returns CDR1 SGHNT and CDR2 YENEEA. This CDR3 has 18 amino acids. CDR3 protein: CASSEGGLAVGTGDTQYF. The CDR3 region has the DNA TGTGCCAGCAGCGAGGGGGGACTAGCGGTAGGCACGGGAGATACGCAGTATTTT.

This clonotype came up many times. J is TRBJ1-5 and V is TRBV20-1; perhaps TRBD1 as D (6 bases). There are 13 residues in the CDR3. The ends were cut back, 7 bases at V and 6 bases at J, with 16 bases in the middle. Looked up from germline, CDR1 is DFQATT and CDR2 is SNEGSKA (reference sequence). As DNA, the CDR3 is TGCAGTGTAGGGGGGAAGGGTGTTCAGCCCCAGCATTTT. This encodes CSVGGKGVQPQHF.

This clonotype has a count of ten or more. This chain uses TRBV7-9 with TRBJ2-2, with D perhaps TRBD2 (5 bases). The germline gives CDR1 SEHNR, CDR2 FQNEAQ (reference sequence). CDR3 size: 15 residues. The CDR3 DNA sequence: TGTGCGATCCCTAGCCCCATCGGGTACACCGGGGAGCTGTTTTTT. It yields the protein CAIPSPIGYTGELFF.

This clonotype was detected a few times. J is TRBJ1-3 and V is TRBV28; 9 nucleotides align to TRBD1. Germline CDR1 is MDHEN and CDR2 is SYDVKM. The CDR3 loop spans 15 amino acids. Trimming removed 4 bases from V and 3 bases from J; junction bases left unmatched: 4. CDR3 loop: CASSSQGAGGNTIYF. In nucleotides, the CDR3 is TGTGCCAGCAGTTCACAGGGGGCTGGTGGAAACACCATATATTTT.

This clonotype showed up many times. The chain combines TRBV6-1 with TRBJ2-1; 13 bases align to TRBD2. Trimming cost V 3 bases and J 7 bases; bases outside gene matches: 9. Germline CDR1 is MNHNS and CDR2 is SASEGT. There are 17 residues in the CDR3. This CDR3 reads CASSDGFGLAGANEQFF. The CDR3, as DNA: TGTGCCAGCAGTGACGGGTTCGGACTAGCGGGAGCGAATGAGCAGTTCTTC.

In the case of this clonotype: Possible read error: a much larger clone is one base away. V is TRBV11-2 and J is TRBJ1-5; no definite D call. CDR1 and CDR2 (germline): SGHAT, FQNNGV. The CDR3 is 13 amino acids. V was clipped by 0 bases and J by 9 bases, with 9 bases between them. This CDR3 reads CASSLEGRRPQHF. The CDR3 DNA follows: TGTGCCAGCAGCTTAGAAGGGCGTCGGCCCCAGCATTTT.

This clonotype was seen repeatedly, ten times or more. The CDR3 loop reads CASSQDDRDRHGYTF. The DNA of the CDR3 is TGTGCCAGCAGCCAAGACGACCGGGACAGGCATGGCTACACCTTC. This chain links TRBV3-1 with TRBJ1-2; 8 bases map to TRBD1. After removal of 0 bases from V and 6 bases from J, the junction contained 6 bases not matched to a gene. The CDR3 consists of 15 residues. CDR1 and CDR2 (germline): LGHDT, YNNKEL (reference sequence).

This clonotype was counted a few times. The rearrangement uses TRBV18 and TRBJ2-1; tentatively, D is TRBD2 (6 bases). The V gene's germline CDR1 is KGHSH and CDR2 LQKENI. The V end was cut by 3 bases, the J end by 3 bases, with 18 bases between. CDR3 length: 17 amino acids. The chain's CDR3 is CASSPFSGRTGYNEQFF. The DNA for the CDR3 is TGTGCCAGCTCACCTTTTAGCGGTCGGACGGGCTACAATGAGCAGTTCTTC.

This clonotype was seen ten or more times. The V call is TRBV7-2, the J call TRBJ2-7; TRBD1 or TRBD2 may be the D gene (7 bases each). V lost 5 bases and J lost 2, with 16 bases in between. The CDR3 covers 15 residues. CDR1 and CDR2 from the germline V gene are SGHTA and FQGNSA. This CDR3 reads CASSPGGVGPYEQYF. DNA for the CDR3: TGTGCCAGCAGCCCAGGGGGGGTAGGCCCCTACGAGCAGTACTTC.

This clonotype was seen many times. This chain joins TRBV20-1 and TRBJ2-7; 11 bases agree with TRBD2. Germline CDR1 and CDR2: DFQATT and SNEGSKA (reference sequence). The CDR3 runs 20 residues. Trimming took 2 bases from V and 1 from J; bases not matched to a gene: 19. The CDR3 nucleotides read TGCAGTGCTAGATCGCCCGCCGGGACTAGCGGCACCTGGGCTTCCTACGAGCAGTACTTC. Translating gives CSARSPAGTSGTWASYEQYF.

This clonotype was found many times. V usage is TRBV6-6 and J usage is TRBJ1-5, with D perhaps matching TRBD1 (6 bases). V was pared by 6 bases and J by 0 bases, with 9 bases between. Germline CDR1 MNHNY, CDR2 SVGAGI (reference sequence). The CDR3 has 14 residues. The CDR3, as DNA: TGTGCCAGCAGATGGACAGATAGCAATCAGCCCCAGCATTTT. As protein: CASRWTDSNQPQHF.